This T cell receptor beta chain emerged from a study of early T cells in non-severe SARS-CoV-2 infection. For the study at large: Sequencing targeted bulk RNA from unsorted whole blood, leaving chains unpaired.

Attachment of unique molecular identifiers to individual cDNA molecules was performed. Each CDR3 protein is one row after TCRdb ran MiXCR on the 5' RACE reads. The sample lists approximately 15,000 distinct CDR3 sequences; more than 5.5% were seen once. This clonotype was observed at least ten times. This clonotype originated in an adult who was a healthcare worker with PCR-confirmed SARS-CoV-2 infection or an uninfected control (not recorded which). Sample: whole blood, taken at baseline.

CDR3 sequence reads: CAISPAERTGGGGDQPQHF. For the CDR3, the DNA is TGTGCCATCAGCCCCGCCGAAAGGACAGGGGGCGGAGGAGATCAGCCCCAGCATTTT. The rearrangement joins TRBV10-3 to TRBJ1-5, with TRBD1 matching over 11 bases. The trim removed 6 bases at V and 5 bases at J, leaving 18 bases unmatched. Germline assignment: CDR1 ENHRY and CDR2 SYGVKD. This CDR3 region has 19 residues.